This T cell receptor beta chain was captured in a study of response to subunit inactivated influenza vaccine. This CDR3 has 14 amino acids. V shed 5 bases, J shed 8 bases, and the junction held 11 bases outside the gene matches. Germline CDR1 and CDR2: DFQATT and SNEGSKA (reference sequence). As for this clonotype: Its antigen is unidentified.

Study observations and caveats: The authors suggested that every seasonal influenza vaccination recruits few new T cells.

Each CDR3 protein gets one entry after TCRdb re-called the RT-PCR reads with MiXCR. The repertoire consists of approximately 530,000 distinct CDR3 sequences, with 7.5% to 8.5% occurring once and the leading ten covering 10% to 15%. The chain recombines TRBV20-1 with TRBJ1-4; 7 bases line up with TRBD1. Sequencing was performed on PBMCs from blood, taken 23 months after vaccination. The TCR comes from a man aged 45 to 75 who received an inactivated influenza vaccine. DNA for the CDR3: TGCAGTGCTCACCACAGGGGAGAGGGGGAAAAACTGTTTTTT. It specifies CSAHHRGEGEKLFF.